This entry is about one TCR beta chain. Its cognate antigen is unknown. The sample belongs to a study of OX40 agonist ivuxolimab in advanced cancers. In the study overall: Ivuxolimab, which is an agonistic anti-OX40 (CD134) antibody, was administered to the patients. General study findings and limits: Not determined was the antigen specificity of the expanded peripheral T cells. Averaging showed that CD8+ T cells had more expanded clones than CD4+ did. Some patients without response likewise showed low normalized clonal expansion.

Germline V CDR1 and CDR2: MDHEN, SYDVKM. This CDR3 contains 11 residues. Trimming took off 5 bases at V and 4 bases at J, with 6 bases between the two ends. Assay: immunoSEQ multiplex PCR; the TCRdb copy retains only in-frame clones and omits some. Here the sample spans approximately 79,000 clones, 94% being singletons. The genes are TRBV28 and TRBJ2-7; D call uncertain. This TCR was sampled from an adult with an advanced solid tumor such as melanoma, head and neck, liver or kidney cancer. Sequences were derived from CD4+ or CD8+ T cells sorted from blood, sampled in a trial of the OX40 agonist ivuxolimab. CDR3 coding DNA: TGTGCCAGCAGTCCCGTGTACGAGCAGTACTTC. Encoded protein: CASSPVYEQYF.